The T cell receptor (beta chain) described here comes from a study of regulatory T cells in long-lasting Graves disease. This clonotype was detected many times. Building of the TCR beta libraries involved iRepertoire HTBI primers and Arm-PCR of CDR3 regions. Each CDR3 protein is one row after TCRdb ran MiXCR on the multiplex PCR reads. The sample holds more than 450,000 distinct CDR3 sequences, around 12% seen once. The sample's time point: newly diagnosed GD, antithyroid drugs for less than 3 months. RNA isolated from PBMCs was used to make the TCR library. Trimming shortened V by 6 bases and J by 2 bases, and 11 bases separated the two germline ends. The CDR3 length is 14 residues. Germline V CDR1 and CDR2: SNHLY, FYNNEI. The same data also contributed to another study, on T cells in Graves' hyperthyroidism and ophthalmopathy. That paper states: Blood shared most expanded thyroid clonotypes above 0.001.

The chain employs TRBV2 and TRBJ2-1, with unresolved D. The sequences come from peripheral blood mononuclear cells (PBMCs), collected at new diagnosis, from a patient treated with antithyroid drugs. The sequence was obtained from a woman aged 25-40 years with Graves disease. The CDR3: CASSGGAPYNEQFF. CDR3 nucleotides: TGTGCCAGCAGCGGCGGAGCTCCCTACAATGAGCAGTTCTTC.